Listed below are T cell receptor beta chains from one sample, sequenced in a study of blood T cell repertoires in COVID-19. The repertoire was sequenced with immunoSEQ multiplex PCR; TCRdb's copy has only in-frame clones and lacks some. The repertoire holds over 250,000 clones, with approximately 88% as singletons. The sample consisted of peripheral blood. Receptors were obtained from a man aged 50 to 60 with acute or convalescent COVID-19. Each CDR3 is given with its conserved first and last residue. D genes are given only for firm matches. Clone size appears in some rows only: once, few, many, or a class for an expanded clone.

D	V	J	size	CDR3	DNA
TRBD2	TRBV3-1/TRBV3-2	TRBJ2-2	NA	CASSHTGLAGGPRELFF	TGTGCCAGCAGCCATACCGGACTAGCGGGGGGCCCCCGGGAGCTGTTTTTT
TRBD1	TRBV6-4	TRBJ2-7	NA	CASSDHRGNEQYF	TGTGCCAGCAGTGACCACAGGGGGAACGAGCAGTACTTC
NA	TRBV7-2	TRBJ2-7	NA	CASSFMRNSYEQYF	TGTGCCAGCAGCTTTATGCGGAACTCCTACGAGCAGTACTTC
NA	TRBV6-5	TRBJ2-3	once	CAATPSTSTDTQYF	TGTGCCGCCACTCCTAGCACTAGCACAGATACGCAGTATTTT
NA	TRBV9	TRBJ1-1	NA	CASSARWGTTEAFF	TGTGCCAGCAGCGCCCGGTGGGGCACGACTGAAGCTTTCTTT
NA	TRBV10-3	TRBJ2-7	NA	CAISVGYEQYF	TGTGCCATCAGTGTCGGCTACGAGCAGTACTTC
NA	TRBV5-1	TRBJ1-1	NA	CASSWDGGTEAFF	TGCGCCAGCAGCTGGGATGGGGGGACTGAAGCTTTCTTT
NA	TRBV19	TRBJ2-2	NA	CAVGGTLFSNTGELFF	TGTGCCGTAGGCGGAACTCTTTTTTCGAACACCGGGGAGCTGTTTTTT
NA	TRBV30	TRBJ1-2	NA	CAWSAKGQSNGYTF	TGTGCCTGGAGCGCAAAAGGACAGTCCAATGGCTACACCTTC
NA	TRBV5-1	TRBJ2-3	NA	CASSLSPPDTQYF	TGCGCCAGCAGCCTGTCCCCCCCGGATACGCAGTATTTT
NA	TRBV27	TRBJ1-5	NA	CASSPRGQPQHF	TGTGCCAGCAGTCCACGCGGGCAGCCCCAGCATTTT
NA	TRBV5-1	TRBJ1-2	NA	CASSLQSGGGGYTF	TGCGCCAGCAGCTTGCAATCAGGCGGCGGGGGCTACACCTTC
NA	TRBV7-9	TRBJ2-1	NA	CASSSPRGLAYNEQFF	TGTGCCAGCAGCTCTCCCCGTGGGCTCGCCTACAATGAGCAGTTCTTC
TRBD1	TRBV14	TRBJ1-2	NA	CASSRQGNYGYTF	TGTGCCAGCAGCCGACAGGGGAACTATGGCTACACCTTC
TRBD2	TRBV5-1	TRBJ2-2	NA	CASSLGFSGGSGELFF	TGCGCCAGCAGCTTGGGATTTAGCGGGGGATCCGGGGAGCTGTTTTTT
NA	TRBV3-1/TRBV3-2	TRBJ1-1	NA	CASSQVGGTEAFF	TGTGCCAGCAGCCAAGTCGGAGGCACTGAAGCTTTCTTT
TRBD1	TRBV4-1	TRBJ2-7	NA	CASSHARDRPPYEQYF	TGCGCCAGCAGCCACGCAAGGGACAGGCCCCCCTACGAGCAGTACTTC
NA	TRBV7-2	TRBJ1-1	NA	CASSLATGSRAAFF	TGTGCCAGCAGCTTAGCGACGGGGTCACGGGCAGCTTTCTTT
TRBD1	TRBV2	TRBJ1-1	once	CASSERRGQNTEAFF	TGTGCCAGCAGTGAGAGGAGGGGGCAGAACACTGAAGCTTTCTTT
NA	TRBV7-8	TRBJ2-2	few	CASSPGTPGGGELFF	TGTGCCAGCAGCCCCGGGACTCCCGGGGGCGGGGAGCTGTTTTTT
TRBD2	TRBV25-1	TRBJ2-5	NA	CASSEGWWTSGGQETQYF	TGTGCCAGCAGTGAGGGCTGGTGGACTAGCGGGGGTCAAGAGACCCAGTACTTC
TRBD1	TRBV9	TRBJ2-7	NA	CASSTAGTENYEQYF	TGTGCCAGCAGCACGGCCGGGACAGAAAACTACGAGCAGTACTTC
NA	TRBV18	TRBJ1-2	NA	CATHGGASDYGYTF	TGTGCCACCCACGGGGGGGCGTCTGACTATGGCTACACCTTC
TRBD1	TRBV7-9	TRBJ2-2	NA	CASSSTGGGLNTGELFF	TGTGCCAGCAGCTCGACAGGGGGCGGGCTAAACACCGGGGAGCTGTTTTTT
TRBD2	TRBV4-1	TRBJ2-3	NA	CASSQRLGFRGGGTDTQYF	TGCGCCAGCAGCCAACGACTTGGCTTCCGGGGGGGTGGCACAGATACGCAGTATTTT
TRBD1	TRBV5-1	TRBJ1-1	NA	CASSTGQGAVGTEAFF	TGCGCCAGCAGCACAGGACAGGGGGCAGTAGGAACTGAAGCTTTCTTT
NA	TRBV2	TRBJ2-3	NA	CASSDGSGPLYADTQYF	TGTGCCAGCAGCGACGGGTCGGGTCCGCTTTACGCGGATACGCAGTATTTT
TRBD1	TRBV9	TRBJ1-2	NA	CASSVEPPDRRGIYGYTF	TGTGCCAGCAGCGTAGAACCCCCGGACAGGCGTGGTATCTATGGCTACACCTTC
NA	TRBV3-1/TRBV3-2	TRBJ1-6	NA	CASSQVEGPPVFALHF	TGTGCCAGCAGCCAAGTGGAGGGCCCGCCCGTTTTCGCCCTCCACTTT
NA	TRBV7-6	TRBJ2-2	once	CASSPFWAANTGELFF	TGTGCCAGCAGCCCTTTTTGGGCAGCAAACACCGGGGAGCTGTTTTTT
TRBD2	TRBV2	TRBJ2-3	once	CASTPSGGLTDTQYF	TGTGCCAGCACCCCTAGCGGGGGGCTCACAGATACGCAGTATTTT
TRBD1	TRBV13	TRBJ1-1	NA	CAGKDRDSTEAFF	TGTGCCGGTAAGGACAGGGATTCCACTGAAGCTTTCTTT
NA	TRBV15	TRBJ1-2	NA	CATSSAWRTGYTF	TGTGCCACCAGCAGCGCCTGGAGAACGGGCTACACCTTC
NA	TRBV11-2	TRBJ1-2	NA	CASSLAGIEYGYTF	TGTGCCAGCAGCCTCGCAGGGATAGAGTATGGCTACACCTTC
TRBD1	TRBV27	TRBJ1-2	NA	CASSVGQGDGHYGYTF	TGTGCCAGCAGTGTGGGACAGGGGGACGGCCACTACGGCTACACCTTC
TRBD1	TRBV7-8	TRBJ2-7	NA	CASSVTGTEYEQYF	TGTGCCAGCAGCGTCACCGGGACAGAATACGAGCAGTACTTC
NA	TRBV7-9	TRBJ2-6	NA	CASSLARAGANVLTF	TGTGCCAGCAGCTTAGCGAGAGCTGGGGCCAACGTCCTGACTTTC
NA	TRBV7-9	TRBJ2-7	NA	CASSFPLSYEQYF	TGTGCCAGCAGCTTTCCCCTCTCCTACGAGCAGTACTTC
TRBD2	TRBV7-9	TRBJ2-1	NA	CASSPTSGYNEQFF	TGTGCCAGCAGCCCGACTAGCGGGTACAATGAGCAGTTCTTC
NA	TRBV11-2	TRBJ2-1	NA	CASNNRGNEQFF	TGTGCCAGCAATAATAGGGGAAATGAGCAGTTCTTC
TRBD1	TRBV5-1	TRBJ1-6	NA	CASSLGTGGEGNSPLHF	TGCGCCAGCAGCTTGGGGACAGGGGGGGAAGGGAATTCACCCCTCCACTTT
NA	TRBV7-9	TRBJ2-5	NA	CASSTTQGGETQYF	TGTGCCAGCAGCACAACCCAGGGTGGAGAGACCCAGTACTTC
NA	TRBV6-6	TRBJ2-2	NA	CASSPGRTSGELFF	TGTGCCAGCAGCCCCGGCAGGACATCCGGGGAGCTGTTTTTT
TRBD1	TRBV7-9	TRBJ1-1	NA	CASSYAYGTGGPLNTEAFF	TGTGCCAGCAGCTACGCTTACGGGACAGGGGGCCCGCTGAACACTGAAGCTTTCTTT
TRBD1	TRBV5-8	TRBJ1-3	NA	CASSPTGIGNTIYF	TGTGCCAGCAGCCCGACAGGGATCGGAAACACCATATATTTT
TRBD1	TRBV4-2	TRBJ2-2	few	CASSLTTGDTGELFF	TGTGCCAGCAGCTTGACGACAGGGGACACCGGGGAGCTGTTTTTT
TRBD1	TRBV27	TRBJ1-1	NA	CASSLSGTGTAFF	TGTGCCAGCAGTTTATCTGGGACAGGGACAGCTTTCTTT
TRBD1	TRBV2	TRBJ1-2	NA	CASRVTQGANGYTF	TGTGCCAGCAGAGTGACCCAGGGGGCGAATGGCTACACCTTC
NA	TRBV3-1/TRBV3-2	TRBJ2-7	NA	CASSQDRVYEQYF	TGTGCCAGCAGCCAAGATCGAGTATACGAGCAGTACTTC
NA	TRBV4-2	TRBJ2-3	NA	CASSHDPGGGPPGTQYF	TGTGCCAGCAGCCACGATCCCGGCGGGGGCCCCCCGGGAACGCAGTATTTT
TRBD2	TRBV10-3	TRBJ2-3	NA	CAIWRGGGADTQYF	TGTGCCATTTGGCGGGGGGGCGGTGCAGATACGCAGTATTTT
NA	TRBV7-9	TRBJ2-6	NA	CASSSPRTTGGANVLTF	TGTGCCAGCAGTTCACCCCGGACAACTGGTGGGGCCAACGTCCTGACTTTC
NA	TRBV4-2	TRBJ1-3	NA	CASSMRGIPLSSGNTIYF	TGTGCCAGCAGCATGCGGGGCATCCCATTGAGCTCTGGAAACACCATATATTTT
NA	TRBV2	TRBJ1-2	NA	CANSRSEGYGYTF	TGTGCCAACAGCCGTTCGGAGGGCTATGGCTACACCTTC
NA	TRBV4-1	TRBJ1-2	NA	CASSPPDNYYGYTF	TGCGCCAGCAGCCCCCCGGACAACTACTATGGCTACACCTTC
NA	TRBV6-2/TRBV6-3	TRBJ2-4	NA	CASSARLDSSSKNIQYF	TGTGCCAGCAGTGCACGCTTGGACAGTAGCTCCAAAAACATTCAGTACTTC
TRBD1	TRBV5-4	TRBJ1-2	NA	CASSLVGGAGYTF	TGTGCCAGCAGCTTGGTAGGGGGCGCTGGCTACACCTTC
NA	TRBV18	TRBJ2-6	NA	CASYGSSGANVLTF	TGTGCCAGCTACGGGAGCTCTGGGGCCAACGTCCTGACTTTC
NA	TRBV19	TRBJ2-7	once	CASSTPGDVSTYEQYF	TGTGCCAGTAGTACCCCAGGGGATGTATCGACCTACGAGCAGTACTTC